A selection of T cell receptor beta chains follows, all from one sample in a study of blood T cells in healthy people across ages. TCRdb recomputed calls from the 5' RACE reads with MiXCR, one row per CDR3 protein. The sample holds about 600,000 distinct CDR3 sequences, roughly 48% seen once. Sequencing input: blood. The receptors here all came from an elderly man in good health. The CDR3 runs from the conserved cysteine through the conserved F or W. Clone size is given for some rows only: seen once, a few or many times, or a class if the clone is expanded.

V gene	clone size	J gene	CDR3 protein
TRBV4-2	few	TRBJ2-1	CASSQGIAGGRGNEQFF
TRBV5-1	many	TRBJ2-5	CASSPGTSQETQYF
TRBV11-2	-	TRBJ2-3	CASSGGTSGVGDTQYF
TRBV6-2/TRBV6-3	few	TRBJ2-1	CASSRLAGVKNEQFF
TRBV6-2/TRBV6-3	few	TRBJ2-1	CASGTGVENEQFF
TRBV3-1	few	TRBJ2-1	CASSQEGETQFF
TRBV7-2	-	TRBJ2-3	CASSLVLGHPGDTQYF
TRBV6-1	-	TRBJ1-2	CASSDRRVDGYTF
TRBV25-1	-	TRBJ2-1	CASSEISVGRGYNEQFF
TRBV12-5	-	TRBJ2-7	CASGLPTDSYEQYF
TRBV7-9	-	TRBJ2-1	CASSLGPPRQHEQFF
TRBV4-2	-	TRBJ1-4	CASSQNTRQANEKLFF
TRBV2	-	TRBJ1-5	CASSEARGSNQPQHF
TRBV20-1	-	TRBJ2-1	CSAWLAGLYNEQFF
TRBV7-9	-	TRBJ2-1	CASSLPRASGGNNEQFF
TRBV18	-	TRBJ2-5	CASSPPLGQETQYF
TRBV5-1	few	TRBJ2-1	CASSAQQGNNEQFF
TRBV5-1	-	TRBJ2-1	CASSAQPGGSDEQFF
TRBV7-6	-	TRBJ1-1	CASSRRSGGNTEAFF
TRBV10-3	few	TRBJ2-5	CAAQGGQDLGETQYF
TRBV20-1	-	TRBJ2-5	CSAPRTGQETQYF
TRBV7-2	few	TRBJ2-5	CASSLGPGQGKETQYF
TRBV6-5	many	TRBJ2-1	CASSYLGTPNNEQFF
TRBV5-1	-	TRBJ2-5	CASSWTYRVQETQYF
TRBV5-1	-	TRBJ2-3	CASSFLGGGLTDTQYF
TRBV29-1	many	TRBJ1-2	CSHYDSNYGYTF
TRBV27	few	TRBJ2-1	CASSLRLAAYNEQFF
TRBV20-1	-	TRBJ2-3	CSANPAGTTDTQYF
TRBV12-3/TRBV12-4	few	TRBJ2-7	CASRNQGYEQYF
TRBV12-3/TRBV12-4	-	TRBJ2-5	CASSFGGTSLPTQYF
TRBV4-1	few	TRBJ2-1	CASSQGLAIYNEQFF
TRBV13	many	TRBJ1-2	CASSLDRDQGYTF
TRBV3-1	-	TRBJ1-5	CASSQGFSEPQHF
TRBV3-1	-	TRBJ2-1	CASSPLSRAEQFF
TRBV12-3/TRBV12-4	-	TRBJ2-5	CASRFAGRETQYF
TRBV7-9	-	TRBJ1-1	CASSLLMAGEAFF
TRBV15	-	TRBJ2-3	CATSRGDRTPPDTQYF
TRBV28	few	TRBJ2-1	CASSKQGYEQFF
TRBV20-1	-	TRBJ2-3	CSASFVAGDADTRYF
TRBV20-1	few	TRBJ2-6	CSARDRGTLVSGANVLTF
TRBV7-2	-	TRBJ2-3	CASSLGSGYTDTQYF
TRBV6-2/TRBV6-3	-	TRBJ2-4	CASSYDGTENIQYF
TRBV29-1	-	TRBJ1-2	CSVAGQGNYGYTF
TRBV20-1	-	TRBJ1-1	CSAATGGRITEAFF
TRBV5-1	once	TRBJ2-7	CASSFGAGGFYNEQYF
TRBV20-1	few	TRBJ1-2	CSASYLGGYTF
TRBV5-6	once	TRBJ2-7	CASSTRGYEQYF
TRBV28	-	TRBJ2-5	CATGTSGIETQYF
TRBV20-1	few	TRBJ2-3	CSGGARTDTQYF
TRBV9	few	TRBJ1-2	CASSSLMGQGAYGYTF
TRBV25-1	-	TRBJ2-5	CASSEAAGTEETQYF
TRBV18	few	TRBJ2-3	CASSPQGKDTQYF
TRBV7-3	-	TRBJ2-5	CASSLTGGLIQETQYF
TRBV20-1	-	TRBJ2-7	CSATKAGANNEQYF